One T cell receptor beta chain is described in this entry. Its antigen is not known. A read error may explain this, as a much larger clone is one base away. The sample has other DNA sequences that encode this CDR3 too. These data originate in a study of shared clonotypes between healthy human individuals. Study summary: Donor composition was a couple of women and a few men, aged 18 to 49. The study's findings and limits: The study's rarefaction showed incomplete sorted-subset sequencing despite large depth.

The data were produced by immunoSEQ multiplex PCR, yet TCRdb's version contains in-frame clones alone and is incomplete. The sample lists 950,000 to 1,300,000 clones, around 76% occurring once. Material for sequencing was memory CD4+ T cells sorted from blood. Described subset: CD45RA-negative fraction. This TCR derives from a man aged 18 to 29 in good health.

CDR3 DNA: TGTGCCAGCAGCTTGTGGGAGAACACTGAAGCTTTCTTT. Amino acid sequence: CASSLWENTEAFF. The rearrangement links TRBV7-2 to TRBJ1-1; D remains unclear. Trimming shortened V by 3 bases and J by 1 base, and 6 bases separated the two germline ends. There are 13 residues in the CDR3. The germline CDR1 and CDR2 sequences are SGHTA and FQGNSA.